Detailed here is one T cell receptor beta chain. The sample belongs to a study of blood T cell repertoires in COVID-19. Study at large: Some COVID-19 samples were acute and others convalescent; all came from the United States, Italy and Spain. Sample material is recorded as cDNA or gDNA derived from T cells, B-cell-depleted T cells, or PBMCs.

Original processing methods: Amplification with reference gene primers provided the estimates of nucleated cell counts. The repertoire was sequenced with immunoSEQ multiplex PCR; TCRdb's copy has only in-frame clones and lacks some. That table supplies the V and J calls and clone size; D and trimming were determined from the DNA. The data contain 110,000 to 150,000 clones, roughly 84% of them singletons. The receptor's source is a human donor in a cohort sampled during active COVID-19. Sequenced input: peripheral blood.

The chain's CDR3 is CASSQDWGGYRNEQFF. CDR3 DNA: TGCGCCAGCAGCCAAGATTGGGGGGGCTACCGGAATGAGCAGTTCTTC. This chain connects TRBV4-3 to TRBJ2-1; possible D gene TRBD2, 7 bases. The CDR3 totals 16 residues. Looked up from germline, CDR1 is LGHNA and CDR2 is YSLEER. Trimming removed 0 bases at V and 7 bases at J, with 16 bases between.